The source of this T cell receptor beta chain is a study of regulatory T cells in long-lasting Graves disease. This CDR3 has 14 amino acids. V lost 0 bases to trimming and J lost 5 bases, with 11 bases between them. Germline-derived CDR1 and CDR2 are SGHTA and FQGTGA. This clonotype was seen only a few times. Through Arm-PCR of CDR3 regions and iRepertoire HTBI primers, TCR beta libraries were built. TCRdb independently ran MiXCR on the multiplex PCR reads; one entry per CDR3 protein. The sample lists around 300,000 distinct CDR3 sequences; 20% to 25% were seen once. Time point: persistent/refractory GD, antithyroid drugs over 5 years with positive TRAb. PBMCs were the source of the RNA used for TCR sequencing.

This chain connects TRBV7-3 to TRBJ2-7, with D possibly called TRBD1 or TRBD2 (5 bases each). Sequencing used peripheral blood mononuclear cells (PBMCs), obtained when the disease was refractory, from a patient treated with antithyroid drugs. The TCR was taken from a female donor with Graves disease. The CDR3 nucleotides are TGTGCCAGCAGCTTAACGGGTCAGGGAGACGAGCAGTACTTC. This encodes CASSLTGQGDEQYF.